The 22 T cell receptor beta chains below all came from one sample that was sequenced in a study of cytomegalovirus exposure and HLA in healthy donors. The table came from immunoSEQ multiplex PCR; TCRdb's copy has only in-frame clones and leaves some out. The sample holds 150,000 or so clones, 85% to 90% seen once. The sample was PBMCs. Every receptor here comes from a human donor in good health.

This sequence joins TRBV19 and TRBJ2-1; 8 bases match TRBD2. Germline V CDR1 and CDR2: LNHDA, SQIVND (reference sequence). The trim removed 6 bases at V and 2 bases at J, leaving 6 bases unmatched. The length of the CDR3 is 15 residues. CDR3 DNA: TGTGCCAGTAGAGTTGCGGGAGGAGCCTACAATGAGCAGTTCTTC. It specifies CASRVAGGAYNEQFF.

The rearrangement uses TRBV5-1 and TRBJ1-1, with 8 bases identical to TRBD1. The CDR3 is 15 residues long. The V and J ends lost 4 bases and 6 bases, in that order; junction bases with no gene match: 11. The germline V gene has CDR1 SGHRS and CDR2 YFSETQ. CDR3 DNA: TGCGCCAGCAGCCCACTTGACAGGGGATACCCTGAAGCTTTCTTT. This encodes CASSPLDRGYPEAFF.

The chain couples TRBV18 to TRBJ1-2; D not certain. Trimming left V 1 base short and J 5 bases short, with 11 bases between. This CDR3 has 14 amino acids. Germline CDR1 KGHSH, CDR2 LQKENI. The CDR3 DNA reads TGTGCCAGCTCACCACTCGGAGCACCGTATGGCTACACCTTC. Its protein is CASSPLGAPYGYTF.

The rearrangement links TRBV21-1 to TRBJ2-7; TRBD1 was called by the table and not checked on the DNA. TRBV21-1 is tagged as a pseudogene. The CDR3 is 17 amino acids. CDR3 in DNA: TGTGCCAGCAGCAAACGGGTTCAGGACAGGGCCTCCTACGAGCAGTACTTC. Translating gives CASSKRVQDRASYEQYF.

The table lists this clone with a few counts. This sequence joins TRBV28 and TRBJ1-1; 8 bases match TRBD1. Looked up from germline, CDR1 is MDHEN and CDR2 is SYDVKM. The CDR3 loop spans 14 amino acids. V was clipped by 7 bases and J by 1 base; unmatched bases: 5. The CDR3 sequence is CASTQGAWNTEAFF. The DNA for the CDR3 is TGTGCCAGCACCCAGGGGGCCTGGAACACTGAAGCTTTCTTT.

V gene TRBV6-4 combines with J gene TRBJ1-3; D is undetermined. Trimming cost V 3 bases and J 4 bases, with 13 bases left between them. Germline loops: CDR1 MRHNA, CDR2 SNTAGT. The CDR3 contains 15 residues. The CDR3 spells CASSEKAGTGNTIYF. The CDR3 DNA follows: TGTGCCAGCAGTGAGAAGGCAGGAACGGGAAACACCATATATTTT.

The rearrangement links TRBV4-1 to TRBJ1-3; 7 bases agree with TRBD1. The junction had 9 bases not matched to a gene; V was cut back by 6 bases and J by 4 bases. Germline CDR1 is MGHRA and CDR2 is YSYEKL. This CDR3 is built from 15 residues. The CDR3 nucleotides read TGCGCCAGCAGTACCCAGAGGGGGCTCGGAAACACCATATATTTT. Translating gives CASSTQRGLGNTIYF.

The V call is TRBV6-1, the J call TRBJ2-2; TRBD1 agrees at 8 bases. From germline, CDR1 is MNHNS and CDR2 SASEGT. This CDR3 region has 17 residues. The V segment lost 4 bases and the J segment 2 bases; nucleotides outside the gene matches: 9. DNA for the CDR3: TGTGCCAGCAGTGCTTCGGACAGGGTCGGTAACACCGGGGAGCTGTTTTTT. It is translated as CASSASDRVGNTGELFF.

The chain is built from TRBV2 and TRBJ1-4; D is ambiguous. Germline V CDR1 and CDR2: SNHLY, FYNNEI. The CDR3 totals 13 residues. V lost 6 bases and J 4 bases, leaving 9 bases between the germline ends. DNA of the CDR3: TGTGCCAGCAGACGTCAGTTTAATGAAAAACTGTTTTTT. Its translation: CASRRQFNEKLFF.

This clone was seen only once. V usage is TRBV30 and J usage is TRBJ2-6, with a weak D call TRBD1 (5 bases). V lost 1 base and J 0 bases, leaving 10 bases between the germline ends. The CDR3 runs to 16 residues. Germline CDR1 and CDR2: GTSNPN and SVGIG (reference sequence). CDR3 bases: TGTGCCTGGAGTGATAGACAGAGCTCTGGGGCCAACGTCCTGACTTTC. It translates to CAWSDRQSSGANVLTF.

The CDR3 is CASSPNQGASEYEQYF. The CDR3, as DNA: TGTGCCAGCAGCCCGAACCAGGGGGCATCGGAGTACGAGCAGTACTTC. The rearrangement links TRBV4-2 to TRBJ2-7; 8 bases fit TRBD1. Germline-derived CDR1 and CDR2 are LGHNA and YNFKEQ. V dropped 4 bases and J dropped 4; count of bases not matched to a gene: 12. The CDR3 contains 16 residues.

The chain links TRBV4-3 to TRBJ2-7; possibly TRBD2 for D (7 bases). V was trimmed by 0 bases and J by 1 base, leaving 19 bases between them. The CDR3 is 18 residues long. Germline lookup yields CDR1 LGHNA and CDR2 YSLEER. The CDR3 sequence: CASSQDTGGGGYSYEQYF. In nucleotides, the CDR3 is TGCGCCAGCAGCCAAGATACCGGGGGCGGGGGTTATTCCTACGAGCAGTACTTC.

J is TRBJ1-5 and V is TRBV28; weak D call: TRBD1 (6 bases). CDR3 length: 14 residues. Germline V gene data show CDR1 as MDHEN and CDR2 as SYDVKM. The V and J ends lost 6 bases and 9 bases respectively, with 18 bases between them. The CDR3 protein is CASRKQGSARPQHF. The CDR3 nucleotides are TGTGCCAGCAGGAAACAGGGATCCGCAAGGCCCCAGCATTTT. Combining the CDR3 with reference TRBV28 and TRBJ1-5 gives the whole variable domain DVKVTQSSRYLVKRTGEKVFLECVQDMDHENMFWYRQDPGLGLRLIYFSYDVKMKEKGDIPEGYSVSREKKERFSLILESASTNQTSMYLCASRKQGSARPQHFGDGTRLSIL.

This clone was picked up a small number of times. V and J are TRBV2 and TRBJ2-7, with unresolved D. CDR3 length equals 14 residues. In germline, CDR1 is SNHLY, CDR2 FYNNEI. V dropped 5 bases and J dropped 0 bases, with 11 bases sitting between them. CDR3 sequence: CASSQSRLSYEQYF. The DNA for the CDR3 is TGTGCCAGCAGTCAGTCGCGACTCTCCTACGAGCAGTACTTC.

The gene calls are TRBV5-1 and TRBJ1-2; 7 nucleotides agree with TRBD1. The CDR3 runs 15 residues. CDR1 SGHRS and CDR2 YFSETQ come from the germline V gene. V shed 5 bases, J shed 0 bases, and the junction held 7 bases outside the gene matches. The CDR3 spells CASSPETGPNYGYTF. CDR3 nucleotide sequence: TGCGCCAGCAGTCCAGAGACAGGGCCTAACTATGGCTACACCTTC.

The chain has TRBV27 and TRBJ2-1; the match to TRBD2 covers 9 bases. In germline, CDR1 is MNHEY, CDR2 SMNVEV (reference sequence). The CDR3 spans 15 residues. With 3 bases clipped from V and 4 bases from J, the junction kept 4 bases outside the gene matches. CDR3 nucleotide sequence: TGTGCCAGCAGTTTTTCAGCGGGAGGTTACAATGAGCAGTTCTTC. The encoded protein is CASSFSAGGYNEQFF.

The V and J genes are TRBV4-1 and TRBJ2-2; tentative D call: TRBD2 (5 bases). This CDR3 is built from 13 residues. V was shortened by 1 base and J by 6 bases, with 6 bases between the two germline ends. CDR1 and CDR2 (germline): MGHRA, YSYEKL. The CDR3 region is CASSQVGAGELFF. CDR3 DNA: TGCGCCAGCAGCCAAGTCGGGGCCGGGGAGCTGTTTTTT.

This sequence joins TRBV5-6 and TRBJ1-6; no definite D call. Germline lookup yields CDR1 SGHDT and CDR2 YYEEEE. The V end lost 4 bases, the J end lost 9 bases, and 8 bases lay between the germline ends. The CDR3 length is 12 residues. CDR3: CASSPYGSPLHF. For the CDR3, the DNA is TGTGCCAGCAGCCCCTATGGTTCACCCCTCCACTTT.

The CDR3 nucleotides are TGTGCCAGCAGCACCGGACAGGGTCTTGGGCAGTACTTC. Translating gives CASSTGQGLGQYF. J is TRBJ2-7 and V is TRBV11-3, with TRBD1 matching 8 bases. J gave up 9 bases and V 5 bases, and 9 bases lay outside the gene matches. The CDR3 runs 13 residues. CDR1 is SGHNT and CDR2 is YENEEA in the germline V gene.

About this clone itself: Other DNA sequences of this sample code for an identical CDR3. The chain combines TRBV5-1 with TRBJ1-1; 9 bases are shared with TRBD1. Losses at the gene ends were 4 bases for V and 1 base for J; bases not matched to a gene: 2. Germline V CDR1 and CDR2: SGHRS, YFSETQ. The CDR3 is 14 amino acids. CDR3: CASSTGQGNTEAFF. The CDR3 DNA sequence: TGCGCCAGCAGCACGGGACAGGGGAACACTGAAGCTTTCTTT.

The chain carries TRBV11-2 and TRBJ2-7; TRBD2 is a possible D gene (7 bases). The CDR3 covers 16 residues. CDR1 is SGHAT, CDR2 FQNNGV, per germline. V lost 5 bases, J lost 3 bases, and 20 bases lay in between. Written as DNA, the CDR3 is TGTGCCAGCAGCCCAATTAGGGGGGGGGACGGCTACGAGCAGTACTTC. It translates to CASSPIRGGDGYEQYF.

The chain has TRBV5-1 and TRBJ2-5; perhaps TRBD1 as D (5 bases). The germline V gene encodes CDR1 SGHRS and CDR2 YFSETQ. Trimming took 4 bases from V and 0 from J, leaving 10 bases between them. The CDR3 has 14 residues. The CDR3 DNA is TGCGCCAGCAGCGCAGCAGGGAACCAAGAGACCCAGTACTTC. Translating gives CASSAAGNQETQYF. Full variable domain (remainder filled in from reference TRBV5-1 and TRBJ2-5): KAGVTQTPRYLIKTRGQQVTLSCSPISGHRSVSWYQQTPGQGLQFLFEYFSETQRNKGNFPGRFSGRQFSNSRSEMNVSTLELGDSALYLCASSAAGNQETQYFGPGTRLLVL.